This TCR beta chain was recorded in a study of beta chain features in type 1 diabetes. Whole-study context: There was similarity between patients and healthy donors in age, gender and cell yields.

In the case of this clone: Its matching antigen is unknown.

V gave up 6 bases and J gave up 0 bases; unmatched junction bases: 7. The germline CDR1 and CDR2 sequences are ENHRY and SYGVKD. The CDR3 is made up of 15 amino acids. Sampling consisted of one heparinised blood draw per donor, averaging roughly 100 mL. The isolated RNA, all of it, was reverse transcribed, so expressed TCRB transcripts were what got sequenced. The method was immunoSEQ multiplex PCR; TCRdb's version includes in-frame clones alone and lacks a portion of them. There are around 300,000 clones in the sample; approximately 15% occur only once, and roughly 6.7% lies in the top ten. The study's findings and limits: Insertions at VDJ junctions were less frequent in type 1 diabetes patients. These patients also deleted more nucleotides at the same junctions. TCRB CDR3 length was moderately but significantly reduced in all four CD4+ subsets of Type 1 diabetes patients.

The rearrangement links TRBV10-3 to TRBJ1-2, with 7 bases fitting TRBD1. This clonotype was sampled from a man under 40 in good health. The sequencing input was central memory CD4+ T cells from blood. This CDR3 is CAIRKGTDSNYGYTF. The DNA for the CDR3 is TGTGCCATCAGGAAAGGGACAGATTCTAACTATGGCTACACCTTC.